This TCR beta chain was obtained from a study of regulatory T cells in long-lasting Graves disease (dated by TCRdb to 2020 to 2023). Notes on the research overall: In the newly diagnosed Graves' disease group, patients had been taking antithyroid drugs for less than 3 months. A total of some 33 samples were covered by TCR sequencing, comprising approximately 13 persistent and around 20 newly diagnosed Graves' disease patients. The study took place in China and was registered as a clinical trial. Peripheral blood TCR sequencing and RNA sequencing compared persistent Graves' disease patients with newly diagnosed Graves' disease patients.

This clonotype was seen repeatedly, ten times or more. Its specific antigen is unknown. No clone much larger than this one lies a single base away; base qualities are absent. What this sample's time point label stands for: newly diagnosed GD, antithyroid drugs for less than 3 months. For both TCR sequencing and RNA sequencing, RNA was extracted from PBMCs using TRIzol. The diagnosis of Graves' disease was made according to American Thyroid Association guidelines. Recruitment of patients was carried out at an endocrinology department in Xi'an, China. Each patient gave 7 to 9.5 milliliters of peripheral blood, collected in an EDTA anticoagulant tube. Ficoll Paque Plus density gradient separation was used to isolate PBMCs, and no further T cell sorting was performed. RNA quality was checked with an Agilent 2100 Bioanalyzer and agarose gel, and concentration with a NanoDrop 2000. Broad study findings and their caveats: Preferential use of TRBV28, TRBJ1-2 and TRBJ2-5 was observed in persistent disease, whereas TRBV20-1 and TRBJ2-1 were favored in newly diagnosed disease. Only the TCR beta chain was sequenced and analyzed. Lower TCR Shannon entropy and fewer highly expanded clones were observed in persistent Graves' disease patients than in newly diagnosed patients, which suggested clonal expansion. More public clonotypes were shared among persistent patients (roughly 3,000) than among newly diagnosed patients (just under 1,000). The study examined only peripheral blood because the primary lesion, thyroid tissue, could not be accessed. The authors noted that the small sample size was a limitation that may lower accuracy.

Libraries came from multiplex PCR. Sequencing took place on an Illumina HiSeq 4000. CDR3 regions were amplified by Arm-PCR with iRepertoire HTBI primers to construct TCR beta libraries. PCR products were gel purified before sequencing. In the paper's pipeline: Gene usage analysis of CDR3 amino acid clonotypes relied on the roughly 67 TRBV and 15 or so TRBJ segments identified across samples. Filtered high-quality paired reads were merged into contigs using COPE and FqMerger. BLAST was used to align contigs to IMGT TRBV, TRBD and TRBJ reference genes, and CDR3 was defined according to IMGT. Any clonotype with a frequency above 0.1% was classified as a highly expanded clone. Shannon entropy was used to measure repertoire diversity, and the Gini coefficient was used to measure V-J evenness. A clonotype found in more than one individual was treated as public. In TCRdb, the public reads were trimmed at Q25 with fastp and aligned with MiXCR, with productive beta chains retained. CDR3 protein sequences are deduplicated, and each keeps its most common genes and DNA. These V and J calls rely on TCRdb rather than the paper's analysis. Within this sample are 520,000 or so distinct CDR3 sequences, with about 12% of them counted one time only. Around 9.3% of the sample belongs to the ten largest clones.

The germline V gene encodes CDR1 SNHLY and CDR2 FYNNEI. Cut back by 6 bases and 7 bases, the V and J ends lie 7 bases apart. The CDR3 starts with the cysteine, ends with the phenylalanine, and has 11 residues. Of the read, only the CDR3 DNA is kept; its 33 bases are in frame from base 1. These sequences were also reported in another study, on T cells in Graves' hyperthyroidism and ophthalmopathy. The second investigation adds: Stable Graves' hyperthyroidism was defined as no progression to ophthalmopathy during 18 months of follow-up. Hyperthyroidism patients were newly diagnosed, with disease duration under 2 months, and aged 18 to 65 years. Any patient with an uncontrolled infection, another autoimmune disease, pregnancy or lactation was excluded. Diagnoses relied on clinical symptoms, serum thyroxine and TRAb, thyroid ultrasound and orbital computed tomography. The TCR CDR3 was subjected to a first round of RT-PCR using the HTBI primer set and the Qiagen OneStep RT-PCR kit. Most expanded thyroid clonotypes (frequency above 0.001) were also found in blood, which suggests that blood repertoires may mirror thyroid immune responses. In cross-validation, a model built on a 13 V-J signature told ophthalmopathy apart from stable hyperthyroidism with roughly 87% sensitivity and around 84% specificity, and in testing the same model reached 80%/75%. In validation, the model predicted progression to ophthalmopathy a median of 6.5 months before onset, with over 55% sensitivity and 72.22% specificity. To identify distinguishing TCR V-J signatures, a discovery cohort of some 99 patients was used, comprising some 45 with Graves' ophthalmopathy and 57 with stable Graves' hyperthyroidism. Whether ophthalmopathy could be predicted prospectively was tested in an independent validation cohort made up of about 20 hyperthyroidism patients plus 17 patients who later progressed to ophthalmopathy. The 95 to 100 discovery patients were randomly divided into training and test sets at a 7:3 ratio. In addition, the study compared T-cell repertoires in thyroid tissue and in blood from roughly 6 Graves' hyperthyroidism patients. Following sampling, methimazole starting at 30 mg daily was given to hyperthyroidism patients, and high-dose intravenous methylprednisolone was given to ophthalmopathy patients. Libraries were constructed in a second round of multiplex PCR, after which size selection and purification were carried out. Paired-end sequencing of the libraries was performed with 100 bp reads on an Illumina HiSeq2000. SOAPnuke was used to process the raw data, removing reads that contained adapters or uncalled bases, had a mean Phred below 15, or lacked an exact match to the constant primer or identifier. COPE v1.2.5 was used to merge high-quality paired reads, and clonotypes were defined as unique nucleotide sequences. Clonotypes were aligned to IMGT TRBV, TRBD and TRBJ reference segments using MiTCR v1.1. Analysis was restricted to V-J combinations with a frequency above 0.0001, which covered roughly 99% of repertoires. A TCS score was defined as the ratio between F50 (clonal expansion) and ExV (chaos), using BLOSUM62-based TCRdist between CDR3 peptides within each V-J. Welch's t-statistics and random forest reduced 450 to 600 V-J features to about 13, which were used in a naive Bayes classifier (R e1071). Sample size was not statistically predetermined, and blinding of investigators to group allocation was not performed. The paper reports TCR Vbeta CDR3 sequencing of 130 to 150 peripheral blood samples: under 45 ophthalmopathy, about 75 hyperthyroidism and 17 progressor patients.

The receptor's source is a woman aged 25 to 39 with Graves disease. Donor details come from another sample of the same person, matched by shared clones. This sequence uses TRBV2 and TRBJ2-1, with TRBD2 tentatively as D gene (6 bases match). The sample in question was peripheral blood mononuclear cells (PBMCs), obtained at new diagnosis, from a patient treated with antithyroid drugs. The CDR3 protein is CASSGGNEQFF. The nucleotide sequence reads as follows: TGTGCCAGCAGCGGAGGGAATGAGCAGTTCTTC.